The entry below gives a single T cell receptor (beta chain) sequence along with its context. Antigen unknown. TCRdb reanalysed the reads using MiXCR and keeps one entry per CDR3 protein. Among about 900,000 distinct CDR3 sequences listed, roughly 31% were seen once. The data were taken from a study of T cell repertoires in cytomegalovirus infection. Background on the study: Public TCR beta signatures were indicative of both CMV infection and a matching HLA type.

Overall study results and limits: Adding up the frequency of public TCR beta families identified people who carried CMV plus the relevant HLA.

The CDR3 consists of 15 residues. Trimming took 5 bases from V and 1 from J; bases not matched to a gene: 5. The germline V gene has CDR1 LNHDA and CDR2 SQIVND (reference sequence). J is TRBJ1-2 and V is TRBV19; 9 positions agree with TRBD1. The clonotype comes from a human donor in good health (CMV status not recorded). Some clones in this sample may be carry-over from other donors' samples. Here the sequenced sample was cultured CD8+ T cells from PBMCs, taken from culture after CMV antigen stimulation. The chain's CDR3 is CASSRGTGRNYGYTF. DNA for the CDR3: TGTGCCAGTAGTCGAGGGACAGGGCGTAACTATGGCTACACCTTC.